These 32 T cell receptor beta chains originate from one sample sequenced in a study of blood T cell repertoires in COVID-19. This table comes from immunoSEQ multiplex PCR, and its TCRdb copy is limited to in-frame clones, with some not included. The table has 180,000 or so clones, 89% seen once. The sequenced material came from PBMCs or T cells enriched from blood (not recorded which). These TCRs come from a woman aged 18-29 years who had recovered from COVID-19.

The gene calls are TRBV18 and TRBJ1-6; D remains unclear. V was clipped by 1 base and J by 5 bases, with 6 bases between them. The CDR3 sequence is 14 residues long. The germline V gene encodes CDR1 KGHSH and CDR2 LQKENI. In DNA, the CDR3 is TGTGCCAGCTCACCACGGGGAGATAATTCACCCCTCCACTTT. This translates into CASSPRGDNSPLHF.

This sequence joins TRBV7-6 and TRBJ1-3; D unresolved. Germline V gives CDR1 SGHVS, CDR2 FNYEAQ. This CDR3 region has 18 residues. V shed 1 base and J shed 0 bases, with 16 bases lying between them. CDR3 loop: CASSLGSPAGRSGNTIYF. CDR3 nucleotide sequence: TGTGCCAGCAGCTTAGGGTCCCCGGCGGGCCGCTCTGGAAACACCATATATTTT.

The chain's CDR3 is CAISESTVLANTGELFF. CDR3 nucleotides: TGTGCCATCAGTGAGTCGACAGTACTCGCGAACACCGGGGAGCTGTTTTTT. The V call is TRBV10-3, the J call TRBJ2-2, with D possibly TRBD1 on 5 matching bases. Germline lookup yields CDR1 ENHRY and CDR2 SYGVKD. The CDR3 extends over 17 amino acids. The germline V and J ends were trimmed by 0 bases and 0 bases, with 11 bases remaining between them.

This chain joins TRBV10-1 and TRBJ2-3; D gene uncertain. Trimming removed 0 bases from V and 5 bases from J, with 12 bases in between. Germline V gene sequence: CDR1 WNHNN, CDR2 SYGVQD (reference sequence). CDR3 length equals 15 residues. The CDR3 protein is CASSESSVRGDTQYF. CDR3 bases: TGCGCCAGCAGTGAGTCTTCAGTGAGAGGAGATACGCAGTATTTT.

The chain couples TRBV7-9 to TRBJ1-3, with D possibly matching TRBD1 (5 bases). Germline V lookup: CDR1 SEHNR, CDR2 FQNEAQ (reference sequence). V lost 5 bases, J lost 2 bases, and 13 bases lay in between. This CDR3 contains 15 residues. CDR3 coding DNA: TGTGCCAGCAGCCCGGGGGGGAGCACTGGAAACACCATATATTTT. This encodes CASSPGGSTGNTIYF.

The rearrangement uses TRBV7-9 and TRBJ2-7, with 7 bases identical to TRBD1. Germline V lookup: CDR1 SEHNR, CDR2 FQNEAQ (reference sequence). The length of the CDR3 is 17 residues. V was pared by 6 bases and J by 3 bases, with 17 bases of the junction left unmatched. The CDR3 reads CASSTTDRDSRFYEQYF. CDR3 coding DNA: TGTGCCAGCAGTACTACTGACCGGGACAGTCGATTCTACGAGCAGTACTTC.

This rearrangement joins TRBV9 to TRBJ2-7; TRBD1 agrees at 7 bases. Germline V gene data show CDR1 as SGDLS and CDR2 as YYNGEE. V gave up 4 bases and J gave up 2 bases; unmatched junction bases: 6. The CDR3 has 14 residues. The CDR3 bases are TGTGCCAGCAGCTCGAAGACAGGGCCCTACGAGCAGTACTTC. Translating it yields CASSSKTGPYEQYF.

The chain links TRBV6-5 to TRBJ1-2; 9 bases align to TRBD1. The CDR3 spans 14 residues. The germline V gene has CDR1 MNHEY and CDR2 SVGAGI. The V and J ends lost 4 bases and 6 bases, in that order; junction bases with no gene match: 6. The CDR3 region has the DNA TGTGCCAGCAGTTCCCTGACAGGGGGGGATGGCTACACCTTC. This gives the protein CASSSLTGGDGYTF.

This sequence joins TRBV6-5 and TRBJ2-7; 7 bases align to TRBD1. The CDR3 length is 14 residues. V lost 10 bases and J lost 2; bases outside the gene matches: 11. CDR1 MNHEY and CDR2 SVGAGI come from the germline V gene. The DNA for the CDR3 is TGTGCCACAAAAGACAGGGTTGAGCCCTACGAGCAGTACTTC. This sequence encodes CATKDRVEPYEQYF.

This clone was seen only a few times. The J gene is TRBJ2-1, the V gene TRBV27; the match to TRBD2 covers 7 bases. J was trimmed by 9 bases and V by 7 bases; bases with no gene match: 12. This CDR3 is 14 amino acids long. Germline V gene lookup returns CDR1 MNHEY and CDR2 SMNVEV (reference sequence). The CDR3 coding sequence is TGTGCCAGCACCGTGGGCGGGAGCATAGGTGAGCAGTTCTTC. The encoded protein is CASTVGGSIGEQFF.

This chain uses TRBV21-1 with TRBJ2-5; TRBD2, the table's D call, was not compared with the DNA. TRBV21-1 is designated a pseudogene. This CDR3 contains 18 residues. The DNA of the CDR3 is TGTGCCAGCAGCAAAGGCGAGGGGGAGCGGGAGGGAGTAGAGACCCAGTACTTC. This codes for CASSKGEGEREGVETQYF.

In nucleotides, the CDR3 is TGTGCCAGCTCACTCGCAGCCTCGGGTTACGAGCAGTACTTC. Translation gives CASSLAASGYEQYF. The J gene is TRBJ2-7, the V gene TRBV18; D ambiguous. Germline loops: CDR1 KGHSH, CDR2 LQKENI. The CDR3 runs 14 residues. V was cut by 4 bases and J by 4 bases, with 14 bases left in between.

V and J are TRBV7-9 and TRBJ2-5, with D perhaps matching TRBD2 (6 bases). The CDR3 totals 16 residues. The V and J ends lost 2 bases and 5 bases respectively, with 18 bases between them. Germline-derived CDR1 and CDR2 are SEHNR and FQNEAQ (reference sequence). The CDR3 nucleotides read TGTGCCAGCAGCTTAAGGGCGGGATCAGGTGGGGAGACCCAGTACTTC. Its protein product is CASSLRAGSGGETQYF.

J is TRBJ2-3 and V is TRBV5-6, with 9 bases that match TRBD2. J gave up 3 bases and V 5 bases, and 19 bases lay outside the gene matches. The CDR3 sequence is 19 residues long. Germline lookup yields CDR1 SGHDT and CDR2 YYEEEE. CDR3: CASRPRRTVASGKTDTQYF. DNA for the CDR3: TGTGCCAGCAGACCCCGAAGAACGGTGGCTAGCGGGAAAACAGATACGCAGTATTTT.

This chain connects TRBV2 to TRBJ1-5; TRBD1 aligns across 8 bases. Germline V gene lookup returns CDR1 SNHLY and CDR2 FYNNEI. Trimming cost V 6 bases and J 6 bases; bases outside gene matches: 7. CDR3 size: 14 residues. This CDR3 is CASSGQGGGQPQHF. The CDR3 DNA sequence: TGTGCCAGCAGCGGACAGGGTGGAGGTCAGCCCCAGCATTTT.

This clone showed up just a few times. The V and J genes are TRBV18 and TRBJ1-4; possibly TRBD1 for D (6 bases). This CDR3 contains 14 residues. The V end lost 6 bases, the J end lost 7 bases, and 15 bases lay between the germline ends. CDR1 and CDR2 (germline): KGHSH, LQKENI. CDR3 sequence (DNA): TGTGCCAGCTCCCCGGGTCCCAGGGGTGAAAAACTGTTTTTT. This gives the protein CASSPGPRGEKLFF.

This clone appeared once. The chain employs TRBV7-3 and TRBJ2-3, with no clear D. Germline V CDR1 and CDR2: SGHTA, FQGTGA. This CDR3 is built from 14 residues. With 3 bases removed from V and 4 bases from J, the gap between germline ends came to 11 bases. The CDR3 region has the DNA TGTGCCAGCAGCTTTAGCCCAGAGTCAGATACGCAGTATTTT. Translated: CASSFSPESDTQYF. The full variable domain, in which reference TRBV7-3 and TRBJ2-3 provide the parts outside the CDR3, is GAGVSQTPSNKVTEKGKYVELRCDPISGHTALYWYRQSLGQGPEFLIYFQGTGAADDSGLPNDRFFAVRPEGSVSTLKIQRTERGDSAVYLCASSFSPESDTQYFGPGTRLTVL.

The chain links TRBV5-1 to TRBJ2-2, with 8 bases identical to TRBD1. The germline gives CDR1 SGHRS, CDR2 YFSETQ. The CDR3 runs to 14 residues. The J segment lost 5 bases and the V segment lost 7 bases, leaving 7 bases of the junction unmatched. The CDR3 coding sequence is TGCGCCAGCCGCAAACAGGGGGAAACCGGGGAGCTGTTTTTT. This gives the protein CASRKQGETGELFF.

The chain recombines TRBV9 with TRBJ2-1; tentatively, D is TRBD2 (5 bases). The CDR3 has 13 residues. Germline values: CDR1 SGDLS, CDR2 YYNGEE. Between the trimmed V and J ends, which lost 3 bases and 9 bases, there was a span of 13 bases. Here the CDR3 DNA reads TGTGCCAGCAGCGCGGGAACCAGGATTGAGCAGTTCTTC. Residues: CASSAGTRIEQFF.

The chain is built from TRBV2 and TRBJ1-2; D is possibly TRBD1 (6 bases). Germline CDR1 and CDR2: SNHLY and FYNNEI. V was pared by 8 bases and J by 4 bases, with 20 bases between. There are 15 residues in the CDR3. The CDR3 sequence: CASSDLGQWAYGYTF. In DNA, the CDR3 is TGTGCCAGCTCAGATCTCGGACAGTGGGCCTATGGCTACACCTTC. The full variable domain, completed using reference TRBV2 and TRBJ1-2, is EPEVTQTPSHQVTQMGQEVILRCVPISNHLYFYWYRQILGQKVEFLVSFYNNEISEKSEIFDDQFSVERPDGSNFTLKIRSTKLEDSAMYFCASSDLGQWAYGYTFGSGTRLTVV.

The chain combines TRBV29-1 with TRBJ2-1, with 12 bases lining up with TRBD2. In germline, CDR1 is SQVTM, CDR2 ANQGSEA. CDR3 size: 13 residues. V shed 2 bases and J 7 bases; nucleotides not matched to a gene: 0. The CDR3 region is CSVELAGGNEQFF. CDR3 in DNA: TGCAGCGTTGAACTAGCGGGAGGGAATGAGCAGTTCTTC.

The chain couples TRBV18 to TRBJ1-6; D remains ambiguous. The CDR3 contains 15 residues. Germline CDR1 and CDR2: KGHSH and LQKENI. V was cut by 3 bases and J by 5 bases, with 11 bases left in between. CDR3 nucleotides: TGTGCCAGCTCACCCCGGGGTACCAATAATTCACCCCTCCACTTT. Translating gives CASSPRGTNNSPLHF.

The gene calls are TRBV27 and TRBJ2-2; a weak D match, TRBD2 (6 bases). CDR3 length equals 16 residues. Germline V gene data show CDR1 as MNHEY and CDR2 as SMNVEV (reference sequence). V gave up 3 bases and J gave up 6 bases, with 17 bases separating them. The CDR3 coding sequence is TGTGCCAGCAGTTTCCTCGGAGGGCCTGGTCCCGGGGAGCTGTTTTTT. This translates into CASSFLGGPGPGELFF.

V usage is TRBV2 and J usage is TRBJ2-7, with D possibly being TRBD2 (5 bases). CDR1 SNHLY and CDR2 FYNNEI come from the germline V gene. With 7 bases removed from V and 7 bases from J, the gap between germline ends came to 8 bases. The CDR3 loop spans 10 amino acids. CDR3 coding DNA: TGTGCCAGCATGAGGACTGAGCAGTACTTC. This translates into CASMRTEQYF.

The V call is TRBV27, the J call TRBJ2-1, with a possible D match to TRBD2 (6 bases). The length of the CDR3 is 14 residues. Looked up from germline, CDR1 is MNHEY and CDR2 is SMNVEV (reference sequence). V was pared by 2 bases and J by 5 bases, with 10 bases between. As DNA, the CDR3 is TGTGCCAGCAGTTTAATGGGAGGTCACAATGAGCAGTTCTTC. It codes for CASSLMGGHNEQFF.

This rearrangement joins TRBV6-2 or TRBV6-3 to TRBJ1-5, with 8 positions matching TRBD1. This CDR3 comprises 15 residues. Per the germline V gene, CDR1 is MNHEY and CDR2 is SVGEGT. After removal of 2 bases from V and 7 bases from J, the junction contained 7 bases not matched to a gene. This CDR3 reads CASSYPGQGGQPQHF. CDR3 sequence (DNA): TGTGCCAGCAGTTACCCTGGACAGGGTGGACAGCCCCAGCATTTT.

The V gene is TRBV7-8, the J gene TRBJ2-3, with 14 bases fitting TRBD2. This CDR3 spans 16 amino acids. The V and J ends lost 5 bases and 3 bases, in that order; junction bases with no gene match: 4. Germline V gives CDR1 SGHVS, CDR2 FQNEAQ. In DNA, the CDR3 is TGTGCCAGCAGCCATGGACTAGCGGGAGGTACAGATACGCAGTATTTT. Protein sequence: CASSHGLAGGTDTQYF.

The V call is TRBV9, the J call TRBJ1-5; maybe TRBD1 (6 bases). Germline lookup yields CDR1 SGDLS and CDR2 YYNGEE. The CDR3 is 17 amino acids. Trimming removed 4 bases at V and 2 bases at J, with 19 bases between. CDR3 nucleotide sequence: TGTGCCAGCAGCCCATTTGAGACTTCAGGGGGCAATCAGCCCCAGCATTTT. Its protein product is CASSPFETSGGNQPQHF.

The rearrangement joins TRBV19 to TRBJ2-7; D is unclear. Trimming cost V 1 base and J 3 bases, with 7 bases left between them. The CDR3 spans 13 residues. Germline values: CDR1 LNHDA, CDR2 SQIVND (reference sequence). CDR3 sequence (DNA): TGTGCCAGTAGTATAGCGTCCAGCTACGAGCAGTACTTC. Translation: CASSIASSYEQYF. Full variable domain (outside the CDR3, taken from reference TRBV19 and TRBJ2-7): DGGITQSPKYLFRKEGQNVTLSCEQNLNHDAMYWYRQDPGQGLRLIYYSQIVNDFQKGDIAEGYSVSREKKESFPLTVTSAQKNPTAFYLCASSIASSYEQYFGPGTRLTVT.

This clone has just one count. This sequence joins TRBV7-9 and TRBJ2-1; 10 bases match TRBD2. The CDR3 contains 16 residues. The germline V gene encodes CDR1 SEHNR and CDR2 FQNEAQ (reference sequence). V was clipped by 7 bases and J by 5 bases; unmatched bases: 11. The CDR3 nucleotides read TGTGCCAGCAATCAACCCCGGACTAGCGGCGACAATGAGCAGTTCTTC. Amino acid sequence: CASNQPRTSGDNEQFF.

The rearrangement uses TRBV29-1 and TRBJ2-7, with 11 bases fitting TRBD1. Per the germline V gene, CDR1 is SQVTM and CDR2 is ANQGSEA. Unmatched junction bases numbered 12, after V lost 4 bases and J lost 1 base. The CDR3 runs 17 residues. CDR3 amino acids: CSVGTPGQGVRSYEQYF. The CDR3 DNA reads TGCAGCGTTGGGACACCGGGACAGGGGGTACGTTCCTACGAGCAGTACTTC.

The chain is built from TRBV13 and TRBJ2-7, with a possible D match to TRBD2 (6 bases). The germline gives CDR1 PRHDT, CDR2 FYEKMQ (reference sequence). V lost 2 bases to trimming and J lost 6 bases, with 14 bases between them. The CDR3 spans 14 residues. CDR3 in DNA: TGTGCCAGCAGCTTAATGTCCTGGGGAGGCGAGCAGTACTTC. This translates into CASSLMSWGGEQYF.